A selection of T cell receptor beta chains follows, all from one sample in a study of PD-1 and CTLA-4 blockade in melanoma. Profiling relied on immunoSEQ multiplex PCR, and the TCRdb table lists in-frame clones only, not all of them. The data hold almost 30,000 clones, with 85% to 90% observed a single time. The source was CD8+ T cells from peripheral blood, collected before anti-PD-1 treatment. The receptors originated from a human donor with melanoma. Both conserved end residues are part of each CDR3. The D gene is left open where the match is weak. Some rows mark clone size as missing; the rest say once, few, many or name a class of expanded clone.

v_call	d_call	clone_size	cdr3_length	j_call	cdr3_nt	cdr3_aa
TRBV28	NA	NA	11	TRBJ2-7	TGTGCCAGCAGCCTCCTGAACGAGCAGTACTTC	CASSLLNEQYF
TRBV19	NA	once	12	TRBJ1-1	TGTGCCAGTGCTCAGTTGGAAACTGAAGCTTTCTTT	CASAQLETEAFF
TRBV3-1/TRBV3-2	TRBD1	NA	15	TRBJ2-3	TGTGCCAGCAGCCCCGGGACAGGGGTCCCAGATACGCAGTATTTT	CASSPGTGVPDTQYF
TRBV5-8	TRBD2	NA	15	TRBJ2-2	TGTGCCAGCAGCTTTGCCGGGGGGTTTGCCGGGGAGCTGTTTTTT	CASSFAGGFAGELFF
TRBV7-8	NA	NA	18	TRBJ1-5	TGTGCCAGCAGCGTCTCCCGGGACGGGGGTTTGAGCAATCAGCCCCAGCATTTT	CASSVSRDGGLSNQPQHF
TRBV27	NA	NA	14	TRBJ2-7	TGTGCCAGCAGTCCCATAAGGGCCTCCTACGAGCAGTACTTC	CASSPIRASYEQYF
TRBV6-5	NA	NA	13	TRBJ1-2	TGTGCCAGCAGCTCCGGGGGCTGGTATGGCTACACCTTC	CASSSGGWYGYTF
TRBV3-1/TRBV3-2	TRBD1	NA	18	TRBJ1-2	TGTGCCAGCAGCCAAGACGGACAGGGGATGGGGTATATCTATGGCTACACCTTC	CASSQDGQGMGYIYGYTF
TRBV19	NA	NA	11	TRBJ1-1	TGTGCCAGTAGTATGGGACCCGAAGCTTTCTTT	CASSMGPEAFF
TRBV7-2	NA	NA	12	TRBJ1-3	TGTGCCAGCAGCTTAGACGGAAACACCATATATTTT	CASSLDGNTIYF
TRBV7-2	NA	NA	15	TRBJ2-3	TGTGCCAGCAGCTTAGACCAGGCTAGCACAGATACGCAGTATTTT	CASSLDQASTDTQYF
TRBV28	TRBD1	NA	17	TRBJ1-5	TGTGCCAGCAGTTTTTTACAGGGGTCGGGGAGCAATCAGCCCCAGCATTTT	CASSFLQGSGSNQPQHF
TRBV5-8	TRBD1	NA	15	TRBJ1-4	TGTGCCAGCAGCGTTTCCGGGACAGCTAATGAAAAACTGTTTTTT	CASSVSGTANEKLFF
TRBV7-3	TRBD2	NA	14	TRBJ2-7	TGTGCCAGCAGCCCGGGACTAAACCCCTACGAGCAGTACTTC	CASSPGLNPYEQYF
TRBV27	NA	NA	15	TRBJ1-6	TGTGCCAGCACCCTATCACCGAGGGGGGGTTCACCCCTCCACTTT	CASTLSPRGGSPLHF
TRBV3-1/TRBV3-2	TRBD2	NA	15	TRBJ2-3	TGTGCCAGCAGCCCGACCCTCCTAGCGGGGCCCGCGCAGTATTTT	CASSPTLLAGPAQYF
TRBV5-1	NA	NA	13	TRBJ1-2	TGCGCCAGCAGCTTGGCAGGCAGAGAGGGCTACACCTTC	CASSLAGREGYTF
TRBV28	TRBD1	NA	16	TRBJ2-1	TGTGCCAGCAGTGGACAGGGTCAGGCTAGTTCTTGGTGGCAGTTCTTC	CASSGQGQASSWWQFF
TRBV19	TRBD2	NA	15	TRBJ2-5	TGTGCCAGTACGGGACTAGCGGGAGGACGAGAGACCCAGTACTTC	CASTGLAGGRETQYF
TRBV27	NA	NA	12	TRBJ2-2	TGTGCCAGCAGTCCCATGGGAGGGGAGCTGTTTTTT	CASSPMGGELFF
TRBV24-1	NA	NA	13	TRBJ2-2	TGTGCCACCAGTGATTTTCCGACCGGGGAGCTGTTTTTT	CATSDFPTGELFF
TRBV6-5	NA	NA	12	TRBJ2-2	TGTGCCGTCAACCCGGGGACCGGGGAGCTGTTTTTT	CAVNPGTGELFF
TRBV19	NA	once	14	TRBJ1-5	TGTGCCAGTAGTATAGGGGATTTCAATCAGCCCCAGCATTTT	CASSIGDFNQPQHF
TRBV27	NA	NA	12	TRBJ2-1	TGTGCCAGCAGTTTATCAGGCGATGAGCAGTTCTTC	CASSLSGDEQFF
TRBV6-5	NA	NA	13	TRBJ2-5	TGTGCCAGCAGTCGGGACTTCCAAGAGACCCAGTACTTC	CASSRDFQETQYF
TRBV24-1	TRBD1	NA	17	TRBJ1-5	TGTGCCACCAGTGGTTCGACAGGGTCTCTGACTAATCAGCCCCAGCATTTT	CATSGSTGSLTNQPQHF
TRBV30	NA	NA	16	TRBJ2-1	TGTGCCTGGAGCCGGGATGGGGGAGGTTGGGGGAGTGAGCAGTTCTTC	CAWSRDGGGWGSEQFF
TRBV7-9	TRBD1	NA	17	TRBJ1-4	TGTGCCAGCAGCTTACTGGCAGGGGGCATTACTAATGAAAAACTGTTTTTT	CASSLLAGGITNEKLFF
TRBV15	TRBD1	NA	15	TRBJ1-2	TGTGCCACCAGCAGAGAGTCGGCAGGGGGCGATGGCTACACCTTC	CATSRESAGGDGYTF
TRBV7-6	NA	once	15	TRBJ2-2	TGTGCCAGCAGCTTATTCACCGGCGACACCGGGGAGCTGTTTTTT	CASSLFTGDTGELFF
TRBV12-3/TRBV12-4	NA	NA	13	TRBJ1-6	TGTGCCAGCAGCCAGGGAGGGAATTCACCCCTCCACTTT	CASSQGGNSPLHF
TRBV11-1	NA	few	12	TRBJ2-5	TGTGCCAGCAGCTTGGGGGCTGGGACCCAGTACTTC	CASSLGAGTQYF
TRBV11-2	TRBD1	NA	16	TRBJ2-2	TGTGCCAGCAGCCCCCCGGGACAGGACATCACCGGGGAGCTGTTTTTT	CASSPPGQDITGELFF
TRBV7-9	TRBD1	NA	14	TRBJ1-2	TGTGCCAGCAGACCCGGGACAGTTAACTATGGCTACACCTTC	CASRPGTVNYGYTF
TRBV29-1	NA	NA	15	TRBJ1-3	TGCAGCGTTGAAGATTGGGAGTCCTCTGGAAACACCATATATTTT	CSVEDWESSGNTIYF
TRBV7-9	NA	NA	14	TRBJ2-1	TGTGCCAGCAGCTTAGGGGGGATGGACAATGAGCAGTTCTTC	CASSLGGMDNEQFF
TRBV28	NA	NA	12	TRBJ1-1	TGTGCCAGCAGTTTCAAAGGGGCTGAAGCTTTCTTT	CASSFKGAEAFF
TRBV19	NA	once	17	TRBJ1-2	TGTGCCAGTAGTCTCCCGGGGCCTGCCGCCCAGAAGGATGGCTACACCTTC	CASSLPGPAAQKDGYTF